This T cell receptor (beta chain) was recovered during a study of cytomegalovirus exposure and HLA in healthy donors. This clone was seen just once. Its antigen remains unknown. V gave up 3 bases and J gave up 6 bases; unmatched junction bases: 5. Germline V gene sequence: CDR1 SGHRS, CDR2 YFSETQ. This CDR3 contains 15 residues. Assay used: immunoSEQ multiplex PCR; TCRdb lists only in-frame clones, some missing. The sample contains fewer than 350,000 clones, roughly 90% of which appear only once. General study findings and limits: Confirmation was obtained in vitro that a few CMV-associated chains are specific for CMV antigens. First-cohort TCR clusters tended to co-occur in the approximately 120 validation repertoires, a later analysis found. Cytomegalovirus status, reportedly, was diagnosed with high specificity and sensitivity by the classifier.

The approximately 130-subject validation cohort, separate from the approximately 640-subject first cohort, included the donors. The sequencing sample was made of PBMCs. This chain links TRBV5-1 with TRBJ2-1, with TRBD1 matching over 11 bases. The sequence was collected from a young woman in good health and CMV-seronegative. The CDR3 coding sequence is TGCGCCAGCAGCTATGGACAGGGGGCGCTCAATGAGCAGTTCTTC. This gives the protein CASSYGQGALNEQFF.